A single sample gave rise to the 2 T cell receptor beta chains below, sequenced in a study of OX40 agonist ivuxolimab in advanced cancers. The assay was immunoSEQ multiplex PCR, and TCRdb's table has in-frame clones only and misses some. The data contain about 62,000 clones, 75% to 90% of them seen just once; the ten biggest clones take up 3.5% to 4%. This sample comprised CD4+ or CD8+ T cells sorted from blood, obtained in a trial of the OX40 agonist ivuxolimab. The receptors were sampled from an adult with an advanced solid tumor such as melanoma, head and neck, liver or kidney cancer.

The chain joins TRBV13 to TRBJ2-3; 8 bases are a match to TRBD2. With V trimmed by 1 base and J by 2 bases, 2 bases remained unmatched. The CDR3 consists of 15 residues. The germline gives CDR1 PRHDT, CDR2 FYEKMQ (reference sequence). This CDR3 reads CASSLVAGPTDTQYF. CDR3 bases: TGTGCCAGCAGCTTAGTAGCGGGGCCCACAGATACGCAGTATTTT.

V usage is TRBV11-3 and J usage is TRBJ2-3; 9 bases are a match to TRBD2. The germline gives CDR1 SGHNT, CDR2 YENEEA. The CDR3 consists of 15 residues. V lost 3 bases, J lost 4 bases, and 5 bases stayed unmatched. The CDR3 region has the DNA TGTGCCAGCAGCTTTAGCGGGAGTGGAGCAGATACGCAGTATTTT. This gives the protein CASSFSGSGADTQYF.